This T cell receptor beta chain originates from a study of T cell responses to AZD1222 COVID-19 vaccine. TCRdb's copy holds only in-frame clones and misses some; the assay was immunoSEQ multiplex PCR. The data contain 86,000 or so clones, about nine tenths of them singletons. In germline, CDR1 is SGHDT, CDR2 YYEEEE. The germline V and J ends were trimmed by 4 bases and 11 bases, with 19 bases remaining between them. The CDR3 extends over 15 amino acids. The sample in question was peripheral blood, obtained on day 0 of AZD1222 vaccination. The chain uses TRBV5-6 and TRBJ1-6, with D maybe TRBD1 (5 bases). The sequence derives from an adult in good health. As DNA, the CDR3 is TGTGCCAGCAGCCTACGTGGGGGGGGACGGGCACCCCTCCACTTT. Translating gives CASSLRGGGRAPLHF.